This T cell receptor (beta chain) emerged from a study of blood T cells in healthy people across ages. Study observations and caveats: The long-lived group displayed more naive CD4+ cells, plus higher diversity, than the aged donors did.

In regard to this clonotype: Its antigen remains unknown.

This CDR3 contains 15 residues. From germline, CDR1 is MGHRA and CDR2 YSYEKL. V lost 0 bases and J 0 bases, leaving 6 bases between the germline ends. Sample-barcoded 5' priming and a J-beta primer mix drove a second PCR of roughly 6 to 12 cycles. Template switching added a 12-random-nucleotide identifier to every cDNA molecule. TCRdb re-analysed the 5' RACE reads in MiXCR, keeping a single row per CDR3 protein. The data contain some 1.4 million distinct CDR3 sequences, approximately 42% of them singletons. The genes are TRBV4-1 and TRBJ1-5; D unresolved. This clonotype was obtained from a woman younger than 30 in good health. Sequences were obtained from blood. The CDR3 sequence is CASSQEQYSNQPQHF. CDR3 DNA: TGCGCCAGCAGCCAAGAGCAGTATAGCAATCAGCCCCAGCATTTT.